Included here is one TCR beta chain sequence, with context. No antigen is known for it. The sample originates from a study of T cell responses to AZD1222 COVID-19 vaccine. Study-wide results and caveats: Mostly white British, mostly female donors; authors suggested clonal diversity may be underestimated. Repertoires in all cases were sampled only once the peak T cell response had passed. Vaccine-associated CD4 TCRs ranged over spike, dominating at 160-218 and 743-854.

Produced via immunoSEQ multiplex PCR; TCRdb's table is partial and in-frame only. Found here are about 75,000 clones, about nine tenths of them singletons; the top ten hold 10%. The source was peripheral blood, collected 28 days after the second dose of the MenACWY control vaccine. This sequence originates from an adult who received the MenACWY meningococcal vaccine as a control.

The CDR3 nucleotides read TGTGCCAGCAACCCGACAGGGGCATGGGAGACCCAGTACTTC. Translating it yields CASNPTGAWETQYF. The chain employs TRBV5-8 and TRBJ2-5, with 8 nucleotides matching TRBD1. V lost 6 bases, J lost 5 bases, and 9 bases stayed unmatched. Germline CDR1 and CDR2: SGHTS and YDEGEE. The CDR3 loop spans 14 amino acids.